The 17 T cell receptor beta chains listed next were all sequenced from one sample in a study of T cell responses to AZD1222 COVID-19 vaccine. TCRdb's table, derived via immunoSEQ multiplex PCR, lists solely in-frame clones and lacks some. The sample has around 160,000 clones, around nine tenths seen once. The sample consisted of peripheral blood, taken on day 0 of MenACWY control vaccination. These receptor sequences come from an adult in good health.

The V call is TRBV2, the J call TRBJ1-1; no firm D call. This CDR3 is built from 14 residues. Per the germline V gene, CDR1 is SNHLY and CDR2 is FYNNEI. The ends were cut back, 6 bases at V and 1 base at J, with 12 bases in the middle. Here the CDR3 reads CASRADVTNTEAFF. CDR3 coding DNA: TGTGCCAGCAGGGCGGACGTAACGAACACTGAAGCTTTCTTT.

The chain employs TRBV19 and TRBJ1-2; the D is unclear. This CDR3 has 14 residues. Germline-derived CDR1 and CDR2 are LNHDA and SQIVND (reference sequence). V gave up 3 bases and J gave up 2 bases, with 10 bases separating them. CDR3 sequence (DNA): TGTGCCAGTAGTATTACGGGAACCAACTATGGCTACACCTTC. It encodes CASSITGTNYGYTF.

This sequence joins TRBV3-1 (or the pseudogene TRBV3-2) and TRBJ1-2, with D hard to call. CDR1 is LGHDT, CDR2 YNNKEL, per germline (reference sequence). The CDR3 spans 16 residues. The V and J ends lost 0 bases and 4 bases respectively, with 15 bases between them. DNA of the CDR3: TGTGCCAGCAGCCAAGACAGGACCCAAAAATTCTATGGCTACACCTTC. It yields the protein CASSQDRTQKFYGYTF.

The chain uses TRBV6-2 or TRBV6-3 and TRBJ1-2, with a possible D match to TRBD1 (5 bases). Germline values: CDR1 MNHEY, CDR2 SVGEGT. Trimming cost V 3 bases and J 9 bases, with 11 bases left between them. This CDR3 is built from 12 residues. In nucleotides, the CDR3 is TGTGCCAGCAGTTATGGGGCAGGGAGCTACACCTTC. It specifies CASSYGAGSYTF.

The rearrangement uses TRBV6-5 and TRBJ2-5; TRBD1 matches at 9 bases. With V trimmed by 6 bases and J by 5 bases, 10 bases remained unmatched. Germline CDR1 MNHEY, CDR2 SVGAGI. The length of the CDR3 is 15 residues. The CDR3 loop is CASRTGQGYSETQYF. CDR3 DNA: TGTGCCAGCAGGACCGGACAGGGGTATTCGGAGACCCAGTACTTC.

This rearrangement joins TRBV10-2 to TRBJ2-7; D remains ambiguous. Germline CDR1 is WSHSY and CDR2 is SAAADI. Trimming cost V 7 bases and J 4 bases, with 14 bases left between them. CDR3 length: 13 amino acids. The CDR3, as DNA: TGCGCCAGCACCGGAATGGGAATTTACGAGCAGTACTTC. This sequence encodes CASTGMGIYEQYF.

V usage is TRBV7-8 and J usage is TRBJ1-1, with D uncertain. This CDR3 has 15 amino acids. Trimming took off 1 base at V and 0 bases at J, with 9 bases between the two ends. CDR1 and CDR2 (germline): SGHVS, FQNEAQ. The CDR3: CASSLEDTLNTEAFF. CDR3 nucleotide sequence: TGTGCCAGCAGCTTAGAAGACACGTTGAACACTGAAGCTTTCTTT.

V is TRBV9 and J is TRBJ2-1; 9 bases are a match to TRBD2. The CDR3 totals 14 residues. V shed 3 bases, J shed 8 bases, and the junction held 6 bases outside the gene matches. The V gene's germline CDR1 is SGDLS and CDR2 YYNGEE. As DNA, the CDR3 is TGTGCCAGCAGCGCCTATAGCGGGAGTGATGAGCAGTTCTTC. This codes for CASSAYSGSDEQFF.

This sequence joins TRBV19 and TRBJ2-7, with D maybe TRBD2 (5 bases). Germline CDR1 LNHDA, CDR2 SQIVND (reference sequence). The CDR3 length is 13 residues. Trimming left V 6 bases short and J 3 bases short, with 12 bases between. This chain's CDR3 is CASRPGRGYEQYF. The CDR3 DNA reads as TGTGCCAGTAGGCCGGGGAGAGGCTACGAGCAGTACTTC.

The rearrangement links TRBV9 to TRBJ2-2, with D tentatively TRBD1 or TRBD2 (5 bases each). Trimming took 4 bases from V and 6 from J, leaving 22 bases between them. Germline V CDR1 and CDR2: SGDLS, YYNGEE. The CDR3 sequence is 17 residues long. As DNA, the CDR3 is TGTGCCAGCAGCTCCAAGCGAGGGGAGTTGGTCGCCGGGGAGCTGTTTTTT. Protein sequence: CASSSKRGELVAGELFF.

Only one count was recorded for this clone. In DNA, the CDR3 is TGTGCCAGCAGCCTGGCGGCTCAGGGTCCGGTCGAGCAGTACTTC. Encoded protein: CASSLAAQGPVEQYF. This sequence joins TRBV5-5 and TRBJ2-7; D might be TRBD1 (5 bases). Per the germline V gene, CDR1 is SGHKS and CDR2 is YYEKEE (reference sequence). The CDR3 loop spans 15 amino acids. Trimming removed 4 bases from V and 6 bases from J, with 20 bases in between.

The chain carries TRBV2 and TRBJ2-7; D is unclear. V lost 10 bases, J lost 0 bases, and 10 bases lay in between. Per the germline V gene, CDR1 is SNHLY and CDR2 is FYNNEI. The CDR3 has 12 residues. The DNA for the CDR3 is TGTGCCACTCGGCCGGACTCCTACGAGCAGTACTTC. This encodes CATRPDSYEQYF. The full variable domain, rest sourced from reference TRBV2 and TRBJ2-7, is EPEVTQTPSHQVTQMGQEVILRCVPISNHLYFYWYRQILGQKVEFLVSFYNNEISEKSEIFDDQFSVERPDGSNFTLKIRSTKLEDSAMYFCATRPDSYEQYFGPGTRLTVT.

CDR3 nucleotides: TGTGCCAGCAGCCAAGAGGACAGGGGTAATTCACCCCTCCACTTT. This translates into CASSQEDRGNSPLHF. The rearrangement links TRBV3-1 (or the pseudogene TRBV3-2) to TRBJ1-6, with 9 bases lining up with TRBD1. Germline CDR1 is LGHDT and CDR2 is YNNKEL (reference sequence). This CDR3 is 15 amino acids long. V gave up 0 bases and J gave up 6 bases; unmatched junction bases: 0.

V is TRBV7-8 and J is TRBJ2-3, with TRBD2 matching over 10 bases. Germline V gene data show CDR1 as SGHVS and CDR2 as FQNEAQ. This CDR3 is built from 20 residues. Unmatched junction bases numbered 17, after V lost 2 bases and J lost 3 bases. CDR3 residues: CASSLKVSSGSIYGTDTQYF. The CDR3 nucleotides read TGTGCCAGCAGCTTAAAAGTGTCTAGCGGGAGTATTTATGGGACAGATACGCAGTATTTT.

The chain recombines TRBV6-5 with TRBJ1-2; D is unclear. V dropped 0 bases and J dropped 2 bases, with 10 bases sitting between them. Germline V CDR1 and CDR2: MNHEY, SVGAGI. The length of the CDR3 is 15 residues. CDR3 protein: CASSYSYRTNYGYTF. DNA of the CDR3: TGTGCCAGCAGTTACTCGTACAGAACGAACTATGGCTACACCTTC.

The rearrangement links TRBV18 to TRBJ2-7; a weak D match, TRBD1 (6 bases). Germline V CDR1 and CDR2: KGHSH, LQKENI. Trimming removed 0 bases at V and 0 bases at J, with 12 bases between. This CDR3 comprises 16 residues. CDR3 DNA sequence: TGTGCCAGCTCACCACCGAGGGGGACCTTCTCCTACGAGCAGTACTTC. The encoded protein is CASSPPRGTFSYEQYF.

V usage is TRBV6-5 and J usage is TRBJ1-2, with 8 bases fitting TRBD1. Looked up from germline, CDR1 is MNHEY and CDR2 is SVGAGI. The CDR3 covers 13 residues. V was pared by 6 bases and J by 5 bases, with 5 bases of the junction left unmatched. The CDR3 sequence is CASRSDREYGYTF. The CDR3 DNA is TGTGCCAGCAGATCGGACAGGGAGTATGGCTACACCTTC.